This TCR beta chain appears in the sequencing data of a study of shared clonotypes between healthy human individuals. Study-wide results and limits: The donor pool, a small one, limited the genetic and exposure-history diversity represented. On the whole, naive subsets had larger estimated richness than memory subsets had. Sample collection involved blood only; tissue repertoires are likely different.

CD8 cells regarded as naive lacked CD45RO, were positively chosen for CCR7, and omitted terminally differentiated effector memory CD45RA+ cells. On this clone: The antigen remains undetermined. Distinct nucleotide sequences in the sample also encode this CDR3.

Authors' processing steps: ImmunoSEQ supplied junction-only sequences lacking quality scores, so filtering was different. The method was immunoSEQ multiplex PCR; TCRdb's version includes in-frame clones alone and lacks a portion of them. The DNA gave D and trimming, while V, J and clone size come from that table. This repertoire shows millions of clones, approximately 94% found once; its top ten account for roughly 1%. The CDR3 is made up of 13 amino acids. V lost 1 base and J 4 bases, leaving 8 bases between the germline ends. The germline V gene has CDR1 LGHNA and CDR2 YSLEER. Sequencing used naive CD8+ T cells sorted from blood. This chain connects TRBV4-3 to TRBJ2-7; D not certain. The sequence was collected from a man between 18 and 35 years old in good health. CDR3 sequence reads: CASSQGNGYEQYF. CDR3 nucleotides: TGCGCCAGCAGCCAAGGTAACGGGTACGAGCAGTACTTC.